Listed here are 27 T cell receptor beta chains from one sample, sequenced in a study of blood T cells in healthy people across ages. Together with a sample-barcoded 5' primer, a J-beta primer mix was included in a second PCR lasting roughly 6 to 12 cycles. Via MiXCR, TCRdb re-called the 5' RACE reads, giving one row per CDR3 protein. The sample lists hundreds of thousands of distinct CDR3 sequences, roughly 32% occurring once. What was sequenced was blood. All receptors come from a woman of 80 years or more in good health.

Concerning this clonotype: One base away lies a much larger clone, so this may be a sequencing read error. The DNA for the CDR3 is TGTGCCAGCAGCCAAGGGCCGCTTCAAGAGACCCAGTACTTC. Amino acids: CASSQGPLQETQYF. This chain uses TRBV3-1 with TRBJ2-5; no clear D. The CDR3 consists of 14 residues. The V end was cut by 1 base, the J end by 2 bases, with 8 bases between. The germline V gene encodes CDR1 LGHDT and CDR2 YNNKEL (reference sequence).

This chain connects TRBV27 to TRBJ2-3; D may match TRBD1 or TRBD2 (5 bases each). CDR1 is MNHEY and CDR2 is SMNVEV in the germline V gene (reference sequence). This CDR3 contains 15 residues. The V end lost 2 bases, the J end lost 1 base, and 10 bases lay between the germline ends. In DNA form, the CDR3 reads TGTGCCAGCAGTTTAAACCGGGACGGCACAGATACGCAGTATTTT. Residues: CASSLNRDGTDTQYF.

The chain carries TRBV16 and TRBJ2-1; TRBD2 is a possible D gene (5 bases). The CDR3 contains 14 residues. The V gene's germline CDR1 is KGHSY and CDR2 FQNENV. The V and J ends lost 6 bases and 8 bases respectively, with 17 bases between them. CDR3 residues: CASSPKLAWDEQFF. The CDR3 DNA sequence: TGTGCCAGCAGTCCTAAGTTAGCGTGGGATGAGCAGTTCTTC.

In this sample, this clonotype turned up once. This chain uses TRBV6-6 with TRBJ1-1; 10 bases agree with TRBD1. There are 15 residues in the CDR3. Germline V gives CDR1 MNHNY, CDR2 SVGAGI (reference sequence). J was trimmed by 10 bases and V by 4 bases; bases with no gene match: 12. The CDR3 protein is CASSFLDRGLFGAFF. The CDR3 coding sequence is TGTGCCAGCAGTTTCCTCGACAGGGGGCTGTTTGGAGCTTTCTTT.

The chain links TRBV3-1 to TRBJ2-7; tentative D call: TRBD1 (6 bases). Germline V lookup: CDR1 LGHDT, CDR2 YNNKEL (reference sequence). This CDR3 region has 13 residues. Trimming pared 6 bases from V and 5 bases from J, leaving 14 bases between. This chain's CDR3 is CASRLQGMDEQYF. The CDR3 DNA reads TGTGCCAGCAGGCTCCAGGGGATGGACGAGCAGTACTTC.

This clonotype was recorded at least ten times. The J gene is TRBJ2-1, the V gene TRBV7-9, with a tentative D call TRBD1 (5 bases). The CDR3 runs to 15 residues. The germline V and J ends were trimmed by 4 bases and 2 bases, with 12 bases remaining between them. Germline V CDR1 and CDR2: SEHNR, FQNEAQ (reference sequence). The CDR3 is CASSSQGRTYNEQFF. The CDR3 DNA is TGTGCCAGCAGCTCCCAGGGTAGAACCTACAATGAGCAGTTCTTC.

Remarks on this clonotype: One end of the junction does not line up with germline, which may come from a read error. V gene TRBV7-3 combines with J gene TRBJ2-5; 9 bases match TRBD1. Germline values: CDR1 SGHTA, CDR2 FQGTGA. The CDR3 consists of 14 residues. The CDR3 bases are TGTGCCAGCAGCTTTTCGGGACAGGGAGAGGCCCAGTACTTC. Translated: CASSFSGQGEAQYF.

On this clonotype itself: This clone may be a read error of a much larger clone one base away. The chain has TRBV18 and TRBJ2-7; D gene unclear. The CDR3 extends over 13 amino acids. The germline V gene has CDR1 KGHSH and CDR2 LQKENI. This CDR3 is CAGSPSNSYEQYF. The CDR3 coding sequence is TGTGCCGGCTCACCATCGAACTCCTACGAGCAGTACTTC. The full variable domain, with the rest looked up from reference TRBV18 and TRBJ2-7, is NAGVMQNPRHLVRRRGQEARLRCSPMKGHSHVYWYRQLPEEGLKFMVYLQKENIIDESGMPKERFSAEFPKEGPSILRIQQVVRGDSAAYFCAGSPSNSYEQYFGPGTRLTVT.

This clonotype was recorded at least ten times. The rearrangement links TRBV7-9 to TRBJ2-1; D gene uncertain. Germline CDR1 and CDR2: SEHNR and FQNEAQ (reference sequence). This CDR3 spans 12 amino acids. V was pared by 4 bases and J by 10 bases, with 11 bases between. CDR3 protein: CASSYPSGEQFF. CDR3 DNA sequence: TGTGCCAGCAGCTACCCATCTGGCGAGCAGTTCTTC.

This clonotype was seen at least ten times. J is TRBJ1-1 and V is TRBV9, with a possible D match to TRBD1 (5 bases). V dropped 4 bases and J dropped 6 bases, with 16 bases sitting between them. Germline V lookup: CDR1 SGDLS, CDR2 YYNGEE. CDR3 length equals 14 residues. In DNA, the CDR3 is TGTGCCAGCAGCCCTCGCGGGGGGAGTGCTGAAGCTTTCTTT. Its protein is CASSPRGGSAEAFF.

This chain joins TRBV20-1 and TRBJ2-5; a weak D match, TRBD1 (6 bases). The CDR3 is 14 amino acids. V lost 5 bases to trimming and J lost 4 bases, with 17 bases between them. Germline CDR1 and CDR2: DFQATT and SNEGSKA (reference sequence). The CDR3, as DNA: TGCAGTGCTGTCTTAGGGGGTCCGGGAGAGACCCAGTACTTC. Translation: CSAVLGGPGETQYF.

The rearrangement uses TRBV7-6 and TRBJ2-3, with D unresolved. The CDR3 runs 13 residues. The germline V gene encodes CDR1 SGHVS and CDR2 FNYEAQ. Trimming removed 7 bases from V and 0 bases from J, with 8 bases in between. In DNA form, the CDR3 reads TGTGCCAGCACTCCTCATAGCACAGATACGCAGTATTTT. This codes for CASTPHSTDTQYF.

This chain uses TRBV29-1 with TRBJ2-3, with D perhaps matching TRBD1 (5 bases). The CDR3 extends over 14 amino acids. Germline V gene lookup returns CDR1 SQVTM and CDR2 ANQGSEA. Trimming cost V 2 bases and J 8 bases, with 17 bases left between them. The CDR3 loop is CSVEYSQGAATQYF. The DNA for the CDR3 is TGCAGCGTTGAATATAGCCAGGGCGCAGCTACGCAGTATTTT.

Only a few counts were recorded for this clonotype. The chain joins TRBV27 to TRBJ1-2, with D possibly TRBD1 on 6 matching bases. The CDR3 loop spans 15 amino acids. With 5 bases removed from V and 2 bases from J, the gap between germline ends came to 15 bases. The germline V gene has CDR1 MNHEY and CDR2 SMNVEV (reference sequence). CDR3 bases: TGTGCCAGCAGTCGGGTTGCAGGGGTCAACTATGGCTACACCTTC. Protein product: CASSRVAGVNYGYTF.

The chain employs TRBV20-1 and TRBJ2-5, with 8 positions matching TRBD2. This CDR3 is 15 amino acids long. V trimming: 5 bases; J trimming: 4 bases; junction bases outside the gene matches: 12. Germline V lookup: CDR1 DFQATT, CDR2 SNEGSKA (reference sequence). The CDR3 sequence: CSAPGSGGATETQYF. As DNA, the CDR3 is TGCAGTGCTCCGGGCTCCGGGGGGGCCACAGAGACCCAGTACTTC.

This chain links TRBV20-1 with TRBJ2-3, with a tentative D call TRBD2 (6 bases). V lost 1 base and J lost 3, with 17 bases in between. CDR3 length: 16 residues. The germline V gene has CDR1 DFQATT and CDR2 SNEGSKA (reference sequence). CDR3 DNA: TGCAGTGCTAGAGGGGACTCCTCAGGATGGACAGATACGCAGTATTTT. Translation gives CSARGDSSGWTDTQYF.

Notes on this clonotype: This may be a read error: a much more frequent sequence differs by one nucleotide. The chain recombines TRBV4-2 with TRBJ1-1; possible D gene TRBD1, 6 bases. The CDR3 covers 16 residues. Trimming left V 0 bases short and J 1 base short, with 12 bases between. The germline gives CDR1 LGHNA, CDR2 YNFKEQ. The CDR3 is CASSQETTGQNTEAFF. Here the CDR3 DNA reads TGTGCCAGCAGCCAAGAGACGACAGGCCAGAACACTGAAGCTTTCTTT.

This clonotype occurred a few times. V is TRBV3-1 and J is TRBJ1-1; D possibly corresponds to TRBD1 (5 bases). V gave up 4 bases and J gave up 11 bases, with 14 bases separating them. From germline, CDR1 is LGHDT and CDR2 YNNKEL (reference sequence). The CDR3 runs to 12 residues. The CDR3 region has the DNA TGTGCCAGCAGCCGCTGGAGGGGAACGGCTTTCTTT. Translated: CASSRWRGTAFF. The full variable domain, with the rest looked up from reference TRBV3-1 and TRBJ1-1, is DTAVSQTPKYLVTQMGNDKSIKCEQNLGHDTMYWYKQDSKKFLKIMFSYNNKELIINETVPNRFSPKSPDKAHLNLHINSLELGDSAVYFCASSRWRGTAFFGQGTRLTVV.

This clonotype came up many times. This chain uses TRBV4-1 with TRBJ2-1; D unresolved. The V end was cut by 2 bases, the J end by 9 bases, with 17 bases between. CDR1 and CDR2 from the germline V gene are MGHRA and YSYEKL. The CDR3 extends over 15 amino acids. In DNA form, the CDR3 reads TGCGCCAGCAGCCAAAGAGAATTAGTGGCGAGTGAGCAGTTCTTC. It codes for CASSQRELVASEQFF.

The chain links TRBV2 to TRBJ1-1, with 9 bases lining up with TRBD1. The CDR3 covers 16 residues. The germline gives CDR1 SNHLY, CDR2 FYNNEI. With 5 bases clipped from V and 3 bases from J, the junction kept 10 bases outside the gene matches. This chain's CDR3 is CASSRPGQGWDTEAFF. The DNA of the CDR3 is TGTGCCAGCAGTCGTCCGGGACAGGGATGGGACACTGAAGCTTTCTTT.

The table lists this clonotype with a few counts. This chain connects TRBV7-2 to TRBJ2-7; TRBD2 aligns across 11 bases. The germline gives CDR1 SGHTA, CDR2 FQGNSA. Germline trimming cut 10 bases from V and 10 bases from J; bases unmatched to any gene: 6. The CDR3 totals 11 residues. CDR3 amino acids: CATKLAGVQYF. DNA of the CDR3: TGTGCCACCAAACTAGCGGGGGTACAGTACTTC. Full variable domain (missing parts from reference TRBV7-2 and TRBJ2-7): GAGVSQSPSNKVTEKGKDVELRCDPISGHTALYWYRQSLGQGLEFLIYFQGNSAPDKSGLPSDRFSAERTGGSVSTLTIQRTQQEDSAVYLCATKLAGVQYFGPGTRLTVT.

As regards this clonotype: A much larger clone lies a single base off, so this may be a read error. The chain joins TRBV7-8 to TRBJ2-1, with a tentative D call TRBD2 (6 bases). Looked up from germline, CDR1 is SGHVS and CDR2 is FQNEAQ. The CDR3 length is 18 residues. The CDR3 nucleotides read TGTGCCAACAGCTTCCCGAGGGGTGGGGGGACTTTATACAATGAGCAGTTCTTC. Encoded protein: CANSFPRGGGTLYNEQFF.

The V gene is TRBV5-1, the J gene TRBJ1-2; D is unclear. Germline values: CDR1 SGHRS, CDR2 YFSETQ. This CDR3 spans 14 amino acids. Trimming cost V 1 base and J 6 bases, with 13 bases left between them. The CDR3 nucleotides are TGCGCCAGCAGCTTGTCTACCCCTATCGATGGCTACACCTTC. It codes for CASSLSTPIDGYTF.

This clonotype was seen many times. The rearrangement links TRBV9 to TRBJ2-5, with TRBD2 matching over 12 bases. Germline trimming cut 2 bases from V and 2 bases from J; bases unmatched to any gene: 10. Germline CDR1 is SGDLS and CDR2 is YYNGEE. This CDR3 spans 18 amino acids. The CDR3 nucleotides read TGTGCCAGCAGCGTCCTCCCGGCTAGCGGGGGGGCACAAGAGACCCAGTACTTC. Translation gives CASSVLPASGGAQETQYF. The variable domain in full, with the rest retrieved from reference TRBV9 and TRBJ2-5, is DSGVTQTPKHLITATGQRVTLRCSPRSGDLSVYWYQQSLDQGLQFLIQYYNGEERAKGNILERFSAQQFPDLHSELNLSSLELGDSALYFCASSVLPASGGAQETQYFGPGTRLLVL.

As concerns this clonotype: Compared with germline, one end of the junction differs, possibly owing to a read error. The CDR3 DNA sequence: TGTGTCAGCACCAAGGGGTCGACCTTTTTCTACGAGCAGTACTTC. Translating gives CVSTKGSTFFYEQYF. The V gene is TRBV6-5, the J gene TRBJ2-7; TRBD1 might be the D (5 bases). This CDR3 is built from 15 residues. Germline CDR1 reads MNHEY; CDR2 reads SVGAGI.

CDR3 sequence (DNA): TGTGCCAGCAGCCCCAGCAGCGGGGGGGCCGGGGAGCTGTTTTTT. Residues: CASSPSSGGAGELFF. The chain carries TRBV7-3 and TRBJ2-2, with TRBD2 identical over 10 bases. The ends lost 5 bases at V and 6 bases at J; junction bases unmatched: 6. The CDR3 totals 15 residues. Germline CDR1 reads SGHTA; CDR2 reads FQGTGA.

This chain links TRBV7-9 with TRBJ1-2; D possibly corresponds to TRBD1 (5 bases). Germline V CDR1 and CDR2: SEHNR, FQNEAQ (reference sequence). The CDR3 is 15 residues long. The V gene lost 4 bases and the J gene lost 8 bases, with 20 bases spanning the gap. For the CDR3, the DNA is TGTGCCAGCAGCTCCACTCATCCGGGGCGGAAAGGCTACACCTTC. Translation: CASSSTHPGRKGYTF.